This passage covers 22 T cell receptor beta chains from one sample sequenced in a study of T cell changes during pregnancy in multiple sclerosis. Here immunoSEQ multiplex PCR was the method, and the copy in TCRdb shows in-frame clones only, minus some. The sample carries 50,000 or so clones, around 92% recorded once. The specimen comprised CD4+ T cells from peripheral blood mononuclear cells, sampled in the third trimester of pregnancy. Receptors originate from a female donor with multiple sclerosis, enrolled in a pregnancy study.

For the CDR3, the DNA is TGTGCCAGCAGTTACGGGGCGGGGAACTACGAGCAGTACTTC. Protein: CASSYGAGNYEQYF. The gene calls are TRBV6-5 and TRBJ2-7, with D possibly TRBD2 on 6 matching bases. Trimming left V 2 bases short and J 3 bases short, with 11 bases between. Germline values: CDR1 MNHEY, CDR2 SVGAGI. The CDR3 is 14 residues long.

This rearrangement joins TRBV5-1 to TRBJ1-6; perhaps TRBD1 as D (5 bases). CDR1 SGHRS and CDR2 YFSETQ come from the germline V gene. CDR3 size: 16 residues. Trimming pared 0 bases from V and 7 bases from J, leaving 14 bases between. The CDR3 coding sequence is TGCGCCAGCAGCTTGGGGCCTGACAGACGAAATTCACCCCTCCACTTT. Translated, it gives CASSLGPDRRNSPLHF. The variable domain in full, completed from reference TRBV5-1 and TRBJ1-6, reads KAGVTQTPRYLIKTRGQQVTLSCSPISGHRSVSWYQQTPGQGLQFLFEYFSETQRNKGNFPGRFSGRQFSNSRSEMNVSTLELGDSALYLCASSLGPDRRNSPLHFGNGTRLTVT.

The rearrangement joins TRBV2 to TRBJ1-4; the match to TRBD1 covers 9 bases. The V gene's germline CDR1 is SNHLY and CDR2 FYNNEI. The CDR3 runs to 14 residues. Trimming cost V 6 bases and J 8 bases; bases outside gene matches: 7. The CDR3 DNA follows: TGTGCCAGCAGGATCGACAGGGGGAAGGAAAAACTGTTTTTT. As protein: CASRIDRGKEKLFF. The full variable domain, its missing parts supplied by reference TRBV2 and TRBJ1-4, is EPEVTQTPSHQVTQMGQEVILRCVPISNHLYFYWYRQILGQKVEFLVSFYNNEISEKSEIFDDQFSVERPDGSNFTLKIRSTKLEDSAMYFCASRIDRGKEKLFFGSGTQLSVL.

This clone was picked up one time. The rearrangement joins TRBV4-2 to TRBJ1-1, with TRBD1 matching 9 bases. Germline lookup yields CDR1 LGHNA and CDR2 YNFKEQ. The CDR3 runs to 19 residues. V gave up 1 base and J gave up 1 base; unmatched junction bases: 13. The DNA of the CDR3 is TGTGCCAGCAGCCAAGGCCCCCGTGGACAGGGGAGTGGGAACACTGAAGCTTTCTTT. Translated, it gives CASSQGPRGQGSGNTEAFF.

The chain carries TRBV4-1 and TRBJ2-1; 14 nucleotides agree with TRBD2. CDR3 length: 16 amino acids. Germline V lookup: CDR1 MGHRA, CDR2 YSYEKL. The ends lost 3 bases at V and 7 bases at J; junction bases unmatched: 5. The CDR3 sequence: CASSQTGLAGENEQFF. CDR3 nucleotides: TGCGCCAGCAGCCAGACGGGACTAGCGGGGGAGAATGAGCAGTTCTTC.

The chain joins TRBV6-1 to TRBJ1-3; D gene ambiguous. Trimming shortened V by 1 base and J by 4 bases, and 11 bases separated the two germline ends. The CDR3 length is 15 residues. Germline CDR1 reads MNHNS; CDR2 reads SASEGT. CDR3 DNA: TGTGCCAGCAGTGAAGTTGTGGGAGCGGGAAACACCATATATTTT. Its translation is CASSEVVGAGNTIYF.

J is TRBJ2-5 and V is TRBV6-5; the match to TRBD2 covers 7 bases. Trimming at V came to 8 bases and at J to 3 bases, leaving 3 bases not matched to a gene. The CDR3 totals 12 residues. CDR1 is MNHEY and CDR2 is SVGAGI in the germline V gene. CDR3 nucleotide sequence: TGTGCCAGCTCAAGCGGGAAAGAGACCCAGTACTTC. The encoded protein is CASSSGKETQYF.

The chain carries TRBV27 and TRBJ2-5; D ambiguous. Germline values: CDR1 MNHEY, CDR2 SMNVEV (reference sequence). V lost 5 bases to trimming and J lost 0 bases, with 7 bases between them. The CDR3 has 13 amino acids. DNA of the CDR3: TGTGCCAGCAGTCGCCGGTACCAAGAGACCCAGTACTTC. This encodes CASSRRYQETQYF.

The gene calls are TRBV4-1 and TRBJ2-5, with D uncertain. CDR1 MGHRA and CDR2 YSYEKL come from the germline V gene. The CDR3 is 16 residues long. Trimming took off 1 base at V and 2 bases at J, with 14 bases between the two ends. The CDR3: CASSQVSGNYQETQYF. The CDR3, as DNA: TGCGCCAGCAGCCAAGTTTCGGGTAATTATCAAGAGACCCAGTACTTC.

This chain joins TRBV5-1 and TRBJ2-1; 10 nucleotides align to TRBD1. V was pared by 3 bases and J by 6 bases, with 6 bases of the junction left unmatched. CDR1 is SGHRS, CDR2 YFSETQ, per germline. The CDR3 extends over 15 amino acids. The CDR3 loop is CASSSAGTGANEQFF. For the CDR3, the DNA is TGCGCCAGCAGCTCCGCCGGGACAGGGGCCAATGAGCAGTTCTTC. Looking up the rest from reference TRBV5-1 and TRBJ2-1 gives the full variable domain: KAGVTQTPRYLIKTRGQQVTLSCSPISGHRSVSWYQQTPGQGLQFLFEYFSETQRNKGNFPGRFSGRQFSNSRSEMNVSTLELGDSALYLCASSSAGTGANEQFFGPGTRLTVL.

This clone was seen just once. The chain uses TRBV4-2 and TRBJ2-7, with 7 bases lining up with TRBD1. The CDR3 is made up of 15 amino acids. Germline assignment: CDR1 LGHNA and CDR2 YNFKEQ. Trimming at V came to 8 bases and at J to 2 bases, leaving 12 bases not matched to a gene. CDR3 sequence: CASRNRGQQPYEQYF. CDR3 sequence (DNA): TGTGCCAGCCGCAATAGGGGACAGCAGCCCTACGAGCAGTACTTC.

CDR3 residues: CAWSRSGVGNTIYF. The CDR3 region has the DNA TGTGCCTGGAGCCGCTCAGGGGTTGGAAACACCATATATTTT. V is TRBV30 and J is TRBJ1-3, with D perhaps TRBD1 (6 bases). V shed 3 bases and J shed 3 bases, with 12 bases lying between them. The CDR3 length is 14 residues. Germline CDR1 reads GTSNPN; CDR2 reads SVGIG (reference sequence).

The chain links TRBV4-2 to TRBJ1-6, with TRBD1 as a possible D gene (6 bases). V was trimmed by 0 bases and J by 8 bases, leaving 20 bases between them. The CDR3 has 18 residues. The V gene's germline CDR1 is LGHNA and CDR2 YNFKEQ. The CDR3 coding sequence is TGTGCCAGCAGCCAAGATCTTACCCAGGGGTTAATAGATTCACCCCTCCACTTT. Translation: CASSQDLTQGLIDSPLHF.

V and J are TRBV7-9 and TRBJ2-5, with TRBD2 identical over 8 bases. J was trimmed by 9 bases and V by 1 base; bases with no gene match: 10. Germline CDR1 reads SEHNR; CDR2 reads FQNEAQ (reference sequence). The CDR3 sequence is 15 residues long. The chain's CDR3 is CASSLDGRDTQPQYF. CDR3 DNA sequence: TGTGCCAGCAGCTTAGACGGGAGGGACACGCAGCCCCAGTACTTC.

This sequence joins TRBV7-8 and TRBJ2-7; possible D gene TRBD2, 5 bases. V gave up 1 base and J gave up 0 bases, with 10 bases separating them. Germline CDR1 is SGHVS and CDR2 is FQNEAQ. CDR3 length equals 15 residues. The CDR3 sequence: CASSLGAVLSYEQYF. The CDR3 DNA sequence: TGTGCCAGCAGCTTAGGAGCGGTTCTCTCCTACGAGCAGTACTTC.

The chain uses TRBV19 and TRBJ2-1; 7 bases align to TRBD1. The germline V gene has CDR1 LNHDA and CDR2 SQIVND (reference sequence). The trim removed 5 bases at V and 9 bases at J, leaving 7 bases unmatched. The CDR3 is 13 residues long. As DNA, the CDR3 is TGTGCCAGTAGTGGGCGGACAGGACGTGAGCAGTTCTTC. Its translation is CASSGRTGREQFF. The full variable domain, with the rest looked up from reference TRBV19 and TRBJ2-1, is DGGITQSPKYLFRKEGQNVTLSCEQNLNHDAMYWYRQDPGQGLRLIYYSQIVNDFQKGDIAEGYSVSREKKESFPLTVTSAQKNPTAFYLCASSGRTGREQFFGPGTRLTVL.

The V gene is TRBV19, the J gene TRBJ1-2; the D is unclear. Germline lookup yields CDR1 LNHDA and CDR2 SQIVND (reference sequence). The length of the CDR3 is 12 residues. Trimming stripped 11 bases from V and 3 bases from J, with 13 bases between. CDR3: CAGREKDYGYTF. The CDR3 nucleotides read TGTGCCGGCCGGGAGAAAGACTATGGCTACACCTTC.

V is TRBV6-4 and J is TRBJ2-2; the match to TRBD1 covers 9 bases. The germline V gene encodes CDR1 MRHNA and CDR2 SNTAGT. The CDR3 totals 15 residues. Trimming took 3 bases from V and 4 from J; bases not matched to a gene: 3. CDR3 region: CASSEQGASTGELFF. DNA of the CDR3: TGTGCCAGCAGTGAACAGGGGGCGAGCACCGGGGAGCTGTTTTTT.

This clone occurred once. V usage is TRBV14 and J usage is TRBJ2-7; perhaps TRBD2 as D (6 bases). V shed 2 bases and J shed 5 bases, with 16 bases lying between them. The CDR3 has 15 residues. Germline V gives CDR1 SGHDN, CDR2 FVKESK. CDR3 region: CASSQSLAGINEQYF. The CDR3 DNA sequence: TGTGCCAGCAGCCAATCTCTGGCGGGAATCAACGAGCAGTACTTC.

This clone came up once. The rearrangement links TRBV6-1 to TRBJ1-1, with a possible D match to TRBD1 (6 bases). The germline V gene encodes CDR1 MNHNS and CDR2 SASEGT. CDR3 length: 14 amino acids. V shed 8 bases and J shed 0 bases, with 13 bases lying between them. The CDR3: CASLRDTLNTEAFF. In DNA, the CDR3 is TGTGCCAGCCTCCGGGACACCCTGAACACTGAAGCTTTCTTT.

V gene TRBV19 combines with J gene TRBJ2-5; unclear D gene. The germline V and J ends were trimmed by 3 bases and 3 bases, with 11 bases remaining between them. CDR3 size: 14 residues. Germline V gene lookup returns CDR1 LNHDA and CDR2 SQIVND (reference sequence). The CDR3 is CASSIGGSEETQYF. CDR3 nucleotides: TGTGCCAGTAGTATTGGCGGCAGTGAAGAGACCCAGTACTTC.

The V gene is TRBV19, the J gene TRBJ2-1; 7 bases line up with TRBD2. The germline V gene encodes CDR1 LNHDA and CDR2 SQIVND (reference sequence). V lost 0 bases and J lost 4; bases outside the gene matches: 3. The CDR3 consists of 15 residues. The CDR3 DNA follows: TGTGCCAGTAGTATAGAGGGGGGGGAGTACAATGAGCAGTTCTTC. Translated: CASSIEGGEYNEQFF. Complete variable domain (other parts from reference TRBV19 and TRBJ2-1): DGGITQSPKYLFRKEGQNVTLSCEQNLNHDAMYWYRQDPGQGLRLIYYSQIVNDFQKGDIAEGYSVSREKKESFPLTVTSAQKNPTAFYLCASSIEGGEYNEQFFGPGTRLTVL.